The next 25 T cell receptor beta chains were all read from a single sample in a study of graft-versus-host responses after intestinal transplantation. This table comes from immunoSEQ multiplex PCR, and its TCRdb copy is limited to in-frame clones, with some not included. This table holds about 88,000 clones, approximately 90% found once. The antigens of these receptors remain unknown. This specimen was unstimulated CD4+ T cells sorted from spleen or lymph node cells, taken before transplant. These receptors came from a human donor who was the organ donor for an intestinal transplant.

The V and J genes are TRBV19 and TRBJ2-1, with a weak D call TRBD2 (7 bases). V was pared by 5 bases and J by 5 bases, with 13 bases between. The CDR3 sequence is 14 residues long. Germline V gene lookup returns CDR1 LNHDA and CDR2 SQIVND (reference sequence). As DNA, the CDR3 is TGTGCCAGTAGTGTTGGGGGGGGCCACAATGAGCAGTTCTTC. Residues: CASSVGGGHNEQFF.

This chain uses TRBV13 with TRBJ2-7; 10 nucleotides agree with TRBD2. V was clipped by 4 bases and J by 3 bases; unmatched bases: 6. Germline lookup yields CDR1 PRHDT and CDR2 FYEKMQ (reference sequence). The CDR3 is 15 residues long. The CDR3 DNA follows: TGTGCCAGCAGCTCACCCGGACTAGCGGTCTACGAGCAGTACTTC. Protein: CASSSPGLAVYEQYF.

The CDR3 DNA is TGTGCCAGTAGTATACTGTATAGACAGGCGACCGGGGAGCTGTTTTTT. Its protein product is CASSILYRQATGELFF. This sequence joins TRBV19 and TRBJ2-2; perhaps TRBD1 as D (6 bases). The V gene lost 2 bases and the J gene lost 5 bases, with 15 bases spanning the gap. The germline V gene has CDR1 LNHDA and CDR2 SQIVND (reference sequence). The CDR3 is made up of 16 amino acids.

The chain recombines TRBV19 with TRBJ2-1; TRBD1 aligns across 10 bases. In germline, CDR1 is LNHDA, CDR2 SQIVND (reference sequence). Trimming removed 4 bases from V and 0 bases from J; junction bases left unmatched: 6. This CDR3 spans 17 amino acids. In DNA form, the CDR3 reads TGTGCCAGTAGTAGGGACAGGGGACGGAGCTCCTACAATGAGCAGTTCTTC. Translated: CASSRDRGRSSYNEQFF.

As DNA, the CDR3 is TGTGCCAGCAGCCAGTTCACTGAAGCTTTCTTT. It encodes CASSQFTEAFF. This chain uses TRBV28 with TRBJ1-1; D uncertain. Trimming cost V 6 bases and J 4 bases, with 6 bases left between them. The germline gives CDR1 MDHEN, CDR2 SYDVKM. This CDR3 has 11 amino acids.

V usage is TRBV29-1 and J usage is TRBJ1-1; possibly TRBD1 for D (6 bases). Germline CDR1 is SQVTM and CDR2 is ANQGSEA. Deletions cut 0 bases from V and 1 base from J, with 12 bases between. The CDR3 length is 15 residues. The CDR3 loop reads CSVEDPGQRNTEAFF. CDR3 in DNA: TGCAGCGTTGAAGACCCTGGACAGAGGAACACTGAAGCTTTCTTT.

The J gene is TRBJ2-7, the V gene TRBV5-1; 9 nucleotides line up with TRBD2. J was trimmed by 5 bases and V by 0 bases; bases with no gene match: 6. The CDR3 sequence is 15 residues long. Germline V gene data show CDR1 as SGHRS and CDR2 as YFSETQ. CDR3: CASSLGRASGNEQYF. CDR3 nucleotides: TGCGCCAGCAGCTTGGGCAGGGCTAGCGGGAACGAGCAGTACTTC.

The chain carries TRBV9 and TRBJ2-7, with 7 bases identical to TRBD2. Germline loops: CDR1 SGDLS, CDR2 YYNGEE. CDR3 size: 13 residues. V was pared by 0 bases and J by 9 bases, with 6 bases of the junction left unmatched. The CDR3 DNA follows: TGTGCCAGCAGCGTAGGCCCGGGGGGAATGCAGTACTTC. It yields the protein CASSVGPGGMQYF.

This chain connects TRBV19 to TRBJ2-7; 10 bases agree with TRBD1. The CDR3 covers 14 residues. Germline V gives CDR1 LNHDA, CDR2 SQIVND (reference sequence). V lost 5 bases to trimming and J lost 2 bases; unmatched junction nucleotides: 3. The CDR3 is CASSLDRGTYEQYF. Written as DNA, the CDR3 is TGTGCCAGTAGTTTGGACAGGGGGACCTACGAGCAGTACTTC.

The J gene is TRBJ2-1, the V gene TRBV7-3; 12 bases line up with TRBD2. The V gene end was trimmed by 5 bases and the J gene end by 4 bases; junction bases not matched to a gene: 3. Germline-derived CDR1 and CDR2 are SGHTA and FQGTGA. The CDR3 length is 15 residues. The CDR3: CASSRLAGVYNEQFF. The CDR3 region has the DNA TGTGCCAGCAGCCGACTAGCGGGGGTATACAATGAGCAGTTCTTC.

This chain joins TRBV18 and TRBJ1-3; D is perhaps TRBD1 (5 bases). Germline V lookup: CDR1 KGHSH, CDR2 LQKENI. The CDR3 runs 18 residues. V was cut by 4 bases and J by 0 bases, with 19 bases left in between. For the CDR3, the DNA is TGTGCCAGCTCACAGAGTACGGACACCCCACTCTCTGGAAACACCATATATTTT. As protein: CASSQSTDTPLSGNTIYF.

CDR3 amino acids: CASSLVYSVAGTYEQYF. CDR3 DNA: TGCGCCAGCAGCTTGGTTTATTCGGTAGCGGGAACCTACGAGCAGTACTTC. The gene calls are TRBV5-1 and TRBJ2-7; 8 nucleotides agree with TRBD2. This CDR3 is 17 amino acids long. CDR1 and CDR2 from the germline V gene are SGHRS and YFSETQ. V lost 0 bases to trimming and J lost 2 bases; unmatched junction nucleotides: 10.

The CDR3 DNA follows: TGTGCCAGCGGTCGACTAGCGGGGGCCTACACAGATACGCAGTATTTT. Its protein product is CASGRLAGAYTDTQYF. The V and J genes are TRBV28 and TRBJ2-3, with 12 bases aligning to TRBD2. The germline V gene has CDR1 MDHEN and CDR2 SYDVKM. Trimming removed 8 bases from V and 2 bases from J; junction bases left unmatched: 8. The CDR3 length is 16 residues. The complete variable domain, with remaining parts taken from reference TRBV28 and TRBJ2-3, reads DVKVTQSSRYLVKRTGEKVFLECVQDMDHENMFWYRQDPGLGLRLIYFSYDVKMKEKGDIPEGYSVSREKKERFSLILESASTNQTSMYLCASGRLAGAYTDTQYFGPGTRLTVL.

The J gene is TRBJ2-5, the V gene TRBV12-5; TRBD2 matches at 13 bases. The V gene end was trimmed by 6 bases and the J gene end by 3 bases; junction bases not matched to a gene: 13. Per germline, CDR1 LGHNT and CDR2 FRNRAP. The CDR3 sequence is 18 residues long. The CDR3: CASGRGLAGAAGEETQYF. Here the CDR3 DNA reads TGTGCTAGTGGCCGAGGACTAGCGGGAGCCGCAGGGGAAGAGACCCAGTACTTC.

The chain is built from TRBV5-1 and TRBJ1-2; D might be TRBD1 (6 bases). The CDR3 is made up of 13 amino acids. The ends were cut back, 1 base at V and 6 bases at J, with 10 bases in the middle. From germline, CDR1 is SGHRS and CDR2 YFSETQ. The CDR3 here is CASSLTGRDGYTF. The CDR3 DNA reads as TGCGCCAGCAGCTTGACAGGGAGGGATGGCTACACCTTC.

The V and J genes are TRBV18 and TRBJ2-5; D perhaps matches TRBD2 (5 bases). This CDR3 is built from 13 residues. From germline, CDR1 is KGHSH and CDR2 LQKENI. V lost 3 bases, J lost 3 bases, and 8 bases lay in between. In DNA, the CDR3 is TGTGCCAGCTCACCGCAGAGGGAAGAGACCCAGTACTTC. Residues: CASSPQREETQYF.

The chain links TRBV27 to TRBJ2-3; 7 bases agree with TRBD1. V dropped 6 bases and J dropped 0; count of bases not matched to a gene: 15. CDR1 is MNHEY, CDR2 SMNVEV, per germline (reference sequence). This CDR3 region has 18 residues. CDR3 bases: TGTGCCAGCAGCCCTCCGGGACAGCCAAGCCCTAGCACAGATACGCAGTATTTT. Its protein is CASSPPGQPSPSTDTQYF.

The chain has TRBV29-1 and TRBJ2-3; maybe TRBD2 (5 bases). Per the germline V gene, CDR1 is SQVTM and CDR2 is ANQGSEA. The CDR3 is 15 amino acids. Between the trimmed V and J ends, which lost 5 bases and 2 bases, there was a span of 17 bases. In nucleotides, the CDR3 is TGCAGCGTTCATTCGGACTCCTATTTCACAGATACGCAGTATTTT. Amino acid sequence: CSVHSDSYFTDTQYF.

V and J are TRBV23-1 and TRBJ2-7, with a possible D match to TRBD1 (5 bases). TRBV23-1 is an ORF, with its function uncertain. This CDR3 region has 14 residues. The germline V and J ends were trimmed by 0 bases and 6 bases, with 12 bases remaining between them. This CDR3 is CASSQSQGFGEQYF. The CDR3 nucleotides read TGCGCCAGCAGTCAATCTCAGGGATTTGGCGAGCAGTACTTC.

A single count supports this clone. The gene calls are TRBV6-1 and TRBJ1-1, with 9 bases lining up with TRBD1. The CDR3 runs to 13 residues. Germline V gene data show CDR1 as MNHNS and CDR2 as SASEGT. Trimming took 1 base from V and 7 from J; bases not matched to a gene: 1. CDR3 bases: TGTGCCAGCAGTGAAGACAGGGGGCGTGAAGCTTTCTTT. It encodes CASSEDRGREAFF.

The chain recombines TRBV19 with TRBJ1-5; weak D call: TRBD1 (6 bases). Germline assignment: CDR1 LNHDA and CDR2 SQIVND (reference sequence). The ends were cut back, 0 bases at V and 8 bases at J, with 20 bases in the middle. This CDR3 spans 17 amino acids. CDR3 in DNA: TGTGCCAGTAGTATAGACCATAAGCGGGGGCATAGTAAGCCCCAGCATTTT. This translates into CASSIDHKRGHSKPQHF.

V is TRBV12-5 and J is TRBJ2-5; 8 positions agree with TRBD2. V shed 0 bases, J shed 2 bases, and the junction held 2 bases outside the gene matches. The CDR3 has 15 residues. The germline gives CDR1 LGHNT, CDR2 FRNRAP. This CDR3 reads CASGLVTSGQETQYF. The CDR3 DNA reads TGTGCTAGTGGTTTGGTTACTAGCGGTCAAGAGACCCAGTACTTC.

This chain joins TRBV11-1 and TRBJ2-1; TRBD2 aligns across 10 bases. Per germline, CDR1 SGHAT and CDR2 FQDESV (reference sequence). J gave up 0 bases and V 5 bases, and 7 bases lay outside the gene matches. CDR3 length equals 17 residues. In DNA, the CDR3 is TGTGCCAGCAGCGGACTAGCGGCCACGAGCTCCTACAATGAGCAGTTCTTC. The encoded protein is CASSGLAATSSYNEQFF.

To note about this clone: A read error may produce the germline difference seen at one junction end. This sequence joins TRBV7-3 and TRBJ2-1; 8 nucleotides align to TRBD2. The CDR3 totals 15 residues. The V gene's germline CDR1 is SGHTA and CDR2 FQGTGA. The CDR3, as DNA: TGTGCCAGCAGCGTAACTAGCGGAGACTACAATGAGCAGTTCTTC. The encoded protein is CASSVTSGDYNEQFF.

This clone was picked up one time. This chain's CDR3 is CASSEGQVYEQYF. In DNA, the CDR3 is TGTGCCAGCAGTGAGGGACAGGTTTACGAGCAGTACTTC. The V and J genes are TRBV6-5 and TRBJ2-7; 8 nucleotides line up with TRBD1. J lost 4 bases, V lost 5 bases, and 4 bases had no gene match. Germline V gene sequence: CDR1 MNHEY, CDR2 SVGAGI. This CDR3 is built from 13 residues.